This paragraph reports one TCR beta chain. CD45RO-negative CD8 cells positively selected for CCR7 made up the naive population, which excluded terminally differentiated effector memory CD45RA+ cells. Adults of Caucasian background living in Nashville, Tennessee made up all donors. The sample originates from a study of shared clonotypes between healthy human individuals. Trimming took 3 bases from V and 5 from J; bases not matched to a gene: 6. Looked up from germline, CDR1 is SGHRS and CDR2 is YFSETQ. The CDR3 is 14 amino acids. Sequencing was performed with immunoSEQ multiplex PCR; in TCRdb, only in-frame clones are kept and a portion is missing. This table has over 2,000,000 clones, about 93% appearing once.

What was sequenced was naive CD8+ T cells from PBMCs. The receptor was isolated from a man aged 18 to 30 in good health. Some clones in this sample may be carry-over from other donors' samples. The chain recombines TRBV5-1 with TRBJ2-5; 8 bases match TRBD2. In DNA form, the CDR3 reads TGCGCCAGCAGCTCTGCTAGCGGGCGGGAGACCCAGTACTTC. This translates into CASSSASGRETQYF.